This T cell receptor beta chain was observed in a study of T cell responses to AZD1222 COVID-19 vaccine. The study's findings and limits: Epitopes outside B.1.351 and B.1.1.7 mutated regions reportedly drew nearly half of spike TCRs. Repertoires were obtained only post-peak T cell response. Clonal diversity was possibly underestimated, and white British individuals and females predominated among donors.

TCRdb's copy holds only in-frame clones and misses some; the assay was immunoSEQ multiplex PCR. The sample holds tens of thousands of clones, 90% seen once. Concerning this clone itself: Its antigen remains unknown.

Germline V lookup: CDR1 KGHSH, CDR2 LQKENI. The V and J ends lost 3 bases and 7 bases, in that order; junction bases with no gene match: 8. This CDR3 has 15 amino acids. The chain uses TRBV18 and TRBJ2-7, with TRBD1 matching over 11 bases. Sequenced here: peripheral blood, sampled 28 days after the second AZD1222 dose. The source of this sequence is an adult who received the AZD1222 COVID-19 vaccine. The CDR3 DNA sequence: TGTGCCAGCTCACCCGGACAGGGGGCGCAGCAAGAGCAGTACTTC. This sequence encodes CASSPGQGAQQEQYF.